The 19 T cell receptor beta chains below come from one sample, sequenced in a study of regulatory T cells in long-lasting Graves disease. Arm-PCR with iRepertoire HTBI primers amplified the CDR3 regions for these TCR beta libraries. TCRdb used MiXCR to reprocess the multiplex PCR reads, holding one entry per CDR3 protein. Of over 500,000 distinct CDR3 sequences in the sample, 16% were seen once. The time point was: newly diagnosed GD, antithyroid drugs for less than 3 months. Construction of the TCR library relied on RNA isolated from PBMCs. The same sample was also studied in work on T cells in Graves' hyperthyroidism and ophthalmopathy.

The input for sequencing was peripheral blood mononuclear cells (PBMCs), taken at new diagnosis, from a patient treated with antithyroid drugs. The origin of the receptors is a man younger than 30 with Graves disease.

There are many counts of this clonotype. The chain combines TRBV7-3 with TRBJ2-1; TRBD2 might be the D (6 bases). Germline lookup yields CDR1 SGHTA and CDR2 FQGTGA. V shed 0 bases and J shed 8 bases, with 11 bases lying between them. The CDR3 is 14 amino acids. CDR3 loop: CASSLTTRGDEQFF. DNA of the CDR3: TGTGCCAGCAGCTTAACCACCCGCGGGGATGAGCAGTTCTTC. Using reference TRBV7-3 and TRBJ2-1 for the parts outside the CDR3, the full variable domain is GAGVSQTPSNKVTEKGKYVELRCDPISGHTALYWYRQSLGQGPEFLIYFQGTGAADDSGLPNDRFFAVRPEGSVSTLKIQRTERGDSAVYLCASSLTTRGDEQFFGPGTRLTVL.

This clonotype was seen a handful of times. At one boundary the junction diverges from the germline segment, which might be a read error. CDR3 protein: CASSDLDRPGTREF. The CDR3 bases are TGTGCCAGCAGTGATTTGGACAGGCCGGGGACCCGCGAATTT. This chain joins TRBV2 and TRBJ1-5, with 7 bases aligning to TRBD1. Germline values: CDR1 SNHLY, CDR2 FYNNEI. The CDR3 spans 14 residues.

Concerning this clonotype itself: This may come from a read error, since a much larger clone is one base off. Lacking the conserved final phenylalanine or tryptophan, this CDR3 likely reflects a read error. The V call is TRBV11-3, the J call TRBJ2-1, with 10 bases lining up with TRBD2. The CDR3 is made up of 17 amino acids. Germline V CDR1 and CDR2: SGHNT, YENEEA. V was clipped by 5 bases and J by 4 bases; unmatched bases: 11. The CDR3 sequence: CASSQVVAGGGYNEQFI. CDR3 in DNA: TGTGCCAGCAGCCAAGTGGTAGCGGGAGGTGGATACAATGAGCAGTTCATC.

V usage is TRBV5-1 and J usage is TRBJ2-5, with D maybe TRBD1 (6 bases). V lost 2 bases and J 5 bases, leaving 7 bases between the germline ends. Germline CDR1 reads SGHRS; CDR2 reads YFSETQ. The CDR3 spans 12 residues. The CDR3 here is CASSFGQETQYF. The CDR3 DNA reads TGCGCCAGCAGCTTCGGACAGGAGACCCAGTACTTC.

This sequence joins TRBV7-6 and TRBJ1-1; D uncertain. The CDR3 runs to 15 residues. Germline lookup yields CDR1 SGHVS and CDR2 FNYEAQ. V lost 1 base to trimming and J lost 4 bases, with 13 bases between them. The CDR3 loop reads CASSLDGSKATEAFF. Written as DNA, the CDR3 is TGTGCCAGCAGCTTAGATGGCAGTAAAGCCACTGAAGCTTTCTTT.

Ten or more counts support this clonotype. V is TRBV20-1 and J is TRBJ2-3, with TRBD2 identical over 9 bases. Trimming took 3 bases from V and 4 from J; bases not matched to a gene: 2. The length of the CDR3 is 13 residues. Germline V gene data show CDR1 as DFQATT and CDR2 as SNEGSKA (reference sequence). The CDR3 sequence: CSASRGRADTQYF. In DNA form, the CDR3 reads TGCAGTGCTAGTCGCGGGAGGGCAGATACGCAGTATTTT.

The chain combines TRBV5-4 with TRBJ2-3, with D possibly TRBD2 on 6 matching bases. Trimming removed 1 base from V and 7 bases from J, with 16 bases in between. Germline CDR1 SGHNT, CDR2 YYREEE (reference sequence). The CDR3 spans 15 residues. The CDR3 spells CASSLPGVGRNTQYF. The CDR3 DNA follows: TGTGCCAGCAGCTTGCCGGGAGTGGGCAGAAATACGCAGTATTTT.

This clonotype was observed a few times. The CDR3 sequence is CASSSMTGTQPQHF. The DNA of the CDR3 is TGTGCCAGCAGCTCTATGACAGGGACTCAGCCCCAGCATTTT. The V and J genes are TRBV7-9 and TRBJ1-5; 7 bases align to TRBD1. Germline V gene data show CDR1 as SEHNR and CDR2 as FQNEAQ (reference sequence). The trim removed 4 bases at V and 6 bases at J, leaving 6 bases unmatched. CDR3 length: 14 amino acids.

This clonotype was observed many times. The V call is TRBV2, the J call TRBJ1-2, with D unclear. The CDR3 covers 14 residues. Per germline, CDR1 SNHLY and CDR2 FYNNEI. The V end lost 8 bases, the J end lost 5 bases, and 18 bases lay between the germline ends. The CDR3 protein is CASGLEGAGYGYTF. Here the CDR3 DNA reads TGTGCCAGCGGGTTGGAGGGAGCGGGATATGGCTACACCTTC. Using reference TRBV2 and TRBJ1-2 for the parts outside the CDR3, the full variable domain is EPEVTQTPSHQVTQMGQEVILRCVPISNHLYFYWYRQILGQKVEFLVSFYNNEISEKSEIFDDQFSVERPDGSNFTLKIRSTKLEDSAMYFCASGLEGAGYGYTFGSGTRLTVV.

This clonotype showed up many times. The chain recombines TRBV20-1 with TRBJ2-1; D is possibly TRBD1 or TRBD2 (5 bases each). CDR1 and CDR2 (germline): DFQATT, SNEGSKA (reference sequence). The CDR3 extends over 12 amino acids. V shed 3 bases and J shed 9 bases, with 12 bases lying between them. The CDR3 loop is CSASFLGAEQFF. Here the CDR3 DNA reads TGCAGTGCTAGCTTCCTCGGGGCTGAGCAGTTCTTC.

This clonotype was picked up a small number of times. The gene calls are TRBV6-1 and TRBJ1-2; perhaps TRBD1 as D (6 bases). The CDR3 extends over 15 amino acids. Trimming took 7 bases from V and 5 from J, leaving 20 bases between them. Germline lookup yields CDR1 MNHNS and CDR2 SASEGT. CDR3 sequence: CASTKRQELIYGYTF. The CDR3, as DNA: TGTGCCAGCACTAAAAGACAGGAACTGATTTATGGCTACACCTTC.

About this clonotype: A much more abundant neighbour one base away suggests this may be a read error. CDR3 nucleotide sequence: TGTGCCAGCAGCCCGAGCGGGAAAGTTCGGCGGTACTTC. This translates into CASSPSGKVRRYF. The chain carries TRBV6-1 and TRBJ2-7; 7 nucleotides line up with TRBD2. CDR3 size: 13 residues. Germline values: CDR1 MNHNS, CDR2 SASEGT. J lost 12 bases, V lost 6 bases, and 14 bases had no gene match.

There are many counts of this clonotype. The chain links TRBV7-2 to TRBJ2-1; 8 bases map to TRBD2. Trimming took 5 bases from V and 2 from J; bases not matched to a gene: 2. Germline V lookup: CDR1 SGHTA, CDR2 FQGNSA. The CDR3 spans 14 residues. The CDR3 bases are TGTGCCAGCAGCGGGCGGGAGGCCTACAATGAGCAGTTCTTC. Translation gives CASSGREAYNEQFF. The complete variable domain, with remaining parts taken from reference TRBV7-2 and TRBJ2-1, reads GAGVSQSPSNKVTEKGKDVELRCDPISGHTALYWYRQSLGQGLEFLIYFQGNSAPDKSGLPSDRFSAERTGGSVSTLTIQRTQQEDSAVYLCASSGREAYNEQFFGPGTRLTVL.

This clonotype was found a few times. V usage is TRBV14 and J usage is TRBJ1-2; D perhaps matches TRBD1 (5 bases). Germline assignment: CDR1 SGHDN and CDR2 FVKESK. CDR3 length: 15 amino acids. V was clipped by 0 bases and J by 3 bases, with 11 bases between them. The CDR3 DNA follows: TGTGCCAGCAGCCAAGATTCAGGCAGGGACTATGGCTACACCTTC. Residues: CASSQDSGRDYGYTF.

This clonotype has at least ten counts. The chain links TRBV7-2 to TRBJ2-1; D call uncertain. Germline CDR1 and CDR2: SGHTA and FQGNSA. V lost 5 bases to trimming and J lost 9 bases, with 20 bases between them. This CDR3 comprises 15 residues. CDR3 protein: CASSPMAGVASEQFF. The CDR3 nucleotides read TGTGCCAGCAGCCCCATGGCTGGGGTAGCTAGTGAGCAGTTCTTC.

This clonotype was observed a few times. The rearrangement links TRBV4-1 to TRBJ2-5; D is possibly TRBD1 (5 bases). This CDR3 is 15 amino acids long. CDR1 and CDR2 (germline): MGHRA, YSYEKL. Trimming took 4 bases from V and 3 from J, leaving 15 bases between them. In nucleotides, the CDR3 is TGCGCCAGCAGCCCCCTACCCGGCAGGGAAGAGACCCAGTACTTC. As protein: CASSPLPGREETQYF.

The chain recombines TRBV20-1 with TRBJ2-2; TRBD2 is a possible D gene (5 bases). The germline CDR1 and CDR2 sequences are DFQATT and SNEGSKA (reference sequence). CDR3 size: 14 residues. Trimming took off 4 bases at V and 1 base at J, with 10 bases between the two ends. The CDR3 reads CSAKRTWNTGELFF. The CDR3, as DNA: TGCAGTGCTAAAAGGACTTGGAACACCGGGGAGCTGTTTTTT.

The V gene is TRBV9, the J gene TRBJ1-4; 7 bases fit TRBD1. This CDR3 is built from 16 residues. CDR1 is SGDLS, CDR2 YYNGEE, per germline. J was trimmed by 7 bases and V by 3 bases; bases with no gene match: 12. The CDR3 DNA follows: TGTGCCAGCAGCGCCGGCGGGGAGGGGGCTGGTGAAAAACTGTTTTTT. It is translated as CASSAGGEGAGEKLFF.

In its sample, this clonotype was seen a few times. The chain has TRBV10-3 and TRBJ1-3; no reliable D call. CDR3 length equals 14 residues. V lost 0 bases and J lost 4, with 7 bases in between. The germline CDR1 and CDR2 sequences are ENHRY and SYGVKD. The CDR3 loop reads CAISESPGGNTIYF. The CDR3 nucleotides are TGTGCCATCAGTGAGTCGCCAGGAGGAAACACCATATATTTT.